These 28 T cell receptor beta chains were all obtained from the same sample, sequenced in a study of shared clonotypes between healthy human individuals. Sequencing was performed with immunoSEQ multiplex PCR; in TCRdb, only in-frame clones are kept and a portion is missing. In the table there are about half a million clones, 60% to 80% of which are singletons. The specimen was PBMCs. The origin of the receptors is a woman in her thirties or forties in good health. Some clones in this sample may be carry-over from other donors' samples.

This clone was observed a handful of times. Mismatch with germline at one junction end may stem from a read error. The chain combines TRBV30 with TRBJ1-1; unclear D gene. The CDR3 covers 12 residues. In germline, CDR1 is GTSNPN, CDR2 SVGIG (reference sequence). Written as DNA, the CDR3 is TGTGCCTGGAGTCCATCTCGGAGGATAGCTACATTT. The encoded protein is CAWSPSRRIATF.

A remark on this clone: A junction end diverges from the germline sequence, so it may reflect a read error. The V gene is TRBV7-2, the J gene TRBJ2-5; D might be TRBD2 (5 bases). This CDR3 region has 15 residues. The germline V gene has CDR1 SGHTA and CDR2 FQGNSA. CDR3 sequence: CASSLIRGNQETPYF. The CDR3 coding sequence is TGTGCCAGCAGCTTGATTCGGGGAAACCAAGAGACCCCGTACTTC.

The chain couples TRBV28 to TRBJ2-5, with D perhaps TRBD1 (6 bases). Between the trimmed V and J ends, which lost 8 bases and 5 bases, there was a span of 12 bases. CDR3 length equals 12 residues. In germline, CDR1 is MDHEN, CDR2 SYDVKM. The CDR3 spells CASAGAGETQYF. The CDR3 DNA reads TGTGCCAGCGCAGGGGCTGGGGAGACCCAGTACTTC.

CDR3 bases: TGTGCCAGTAGTAGGCCGCACCTGGGGAACTACGAGCAGTACTTC. It specifies CASSRPHLGNYEQYF. The genes are TRBV19 and TRBJ2-7; D ambiguous. CDR1 and CDR2 (germline): LNHDA, SQIVND (reference sequence). The CDR3 has 15 residues. Trimming cost V 4 bases and J 3 bases, with 16 bases left between them.

On this clone itself: The likely explanation is a read error, given a far larger clone one base away. Within the sample, other DNA sequences also encode this same CDR3. The chain links TRBV2 to TRBJ2-5; 8 positions agree with TRBD1. The assigned J gene may be wrong: the sequence end matches TRBJ2-7 better. CDR3 length: 14 residues. The germline V gene has CDR1 SNHLY and CDR2 FYNNEI. CDR3 region: CASSETRQGYEQYF. CDR3 bases: TGTGCCAGTAGTGAAACCCGACAGGGGTACGAGCAGTACTTC.

With respect to this clone: Other DNA variants within this sample encode the same CDR3. CDR3: CASSPRIQETQYF. Written as DNA, the CDR3 is TGTGCCAGCAGTCCCAGGATCCAAGAGACCCAGTACTTC. The chain combines TRBV27 with TRBJ2-5; no reliable D call. Germline-derived CDR1 and CDR2 are MNHEY and SMNVEV (reference sequence). Deletions cut 5 bases from V and 1 base from J, with 8 bases between. This CDR3 is 13 amino acids long.

This rearrangement joins TRBV20-1 to TRBJ2-7, with D perhaps TRBD1 (5 bases). The germline CDR1 and CDR2 sequences are DFQATT and SNEGSKA (reference sequence). Trimming pared 5 bases from V and 6 bases from J, leaving 11 bases between. This CDR3 region has 11 residues. CDR3 bases: TGCAGTGCTTCCCGGACAAGCGAGCAGTACTTC. Protein: CSASRTSEQYF.

The chain combines TRBV5-1 with TRBJ2-2; perhaps TRBD1 as D (5 bases). The germline V and J ends were trimmed by 6 bases and 4 bases, with 13 bases remaining between them. The germline V gene has CDR1 SGHRS and CDR2 YFSETQ. This CDR3 region has 14 residues. The CDR3 coding sequence is TGCGCCAGCACCATAACGCAGGGCACCGGGGAGCTGTTTTTT. Protein: CASTITQGTGELFF.

The genes are TRBV11-2 and TRBJ2-7, with no clear D. Trimming stripped 1 base from V and 3 bases from J, with 7 bases between. CDR3 length: 13 residues. Germline V lookup: CDR1 SGHAT, CDR2 FQNNGV. CDR3 sequence (DNA): TGTGCCAGCAGCTTAGTTGGGGTCTACGAGCAGTACTTC. It specifies CASSLVGVYEQYF.

In DNA, the CDR3 is TGTGCCAGCAGCTTAGAGACAGGGGTCTCCTACGAGCAGTACTTC. Amino acids: CASSLETGVSYEQYF. This sequence joins TRBV11-1 and TRBJ2-7, with TRBD1 identical over 8 bases. This CDR3 contains 15 residues. Germline CDR1 is SGHAT and CDR2 is FQDESV (reference sequence). J lost 0 bases, V lost 1 base, and 2 bases had no gene match.

This chain joins TRBV5-4 and TRBJ2-7; D unresolved. The CDR3 runs 15 residues. Trimming removed 4 bases at V and 0 bases at J, with 14 bases between. The germline gives CDR1 SGHNT, CDR2 YYREEE (reference sequence). For the CDR3, the DNA is TGTGCCAGCAGCCACAACCCTAGTGCCTCCTACGAGCAGTACTTC. Its protein is CASSHNPSASYEQYF.

The CDR3 coding sequence is TGTGCCAGCAGGGAGACGGGGGATAGCAATCAGCCCCAGCATTTT. Protein sequence: CASRETGDSNQPQHF. The genes are TRBV6-5 and TRBJ1-5; TRBD1 might be the D (5 bases). The germline gives CDR1 MNHEY, CDR2 SVGAGI. The CDR3 covers 15 residues. The V end was cut by 6 bases, the J end by 0 bases, with 12 bases between.

This clone was counted many times. Different DNA sequences within this sample yield the same CDR3. This chain joins TRBV27 and TRBJ1-4, with D possibly TRBD1 on 6 matching bases. Germline-derived CDR1 and CDR2 are MNHEY and SMNVEV (reference sequence). The CDR3 is 14 residues long. V lost 6 bases, J lost 8 bases, and 16 bases lay in between. Here the CDR3 reads CASSLGGGGEKLFF. The CDR3 DNA sequence: TGTGCCAGCAGCCTCGGGGGGGGCGGGGAAAAACTGTTTTTT. Using reference TRBV27 and TRBJ1-4 for the parts outside the CDR3, the full variable domain is EAQVTQNPRYLITVTGKKLTVTCSQNMNHEYMSWYRQDPGLGLRQIYYSMNVEVTDKGDVPEGYKVSRKEKRNFPLILESPSPNQTSLYFCASSLGGGGEKLFFGSGTQLSVL.

This clone turned up a few times. This rearrangement joins TRBV5-1 to TRBJ2-1; D might be TRBD1 (5 bases). Germline assignment: CDR1 SGHRS and CDR2 YFSETQ. The CDR3 is made up of 15 amino acids. Trimming stripped 2 bases from V and 5 bases from J, with 14 bases between. The CDR3 reads CASSFGRVGNNEQFF. Written as DNA, the CDR3 is TGCGCCAGCAGCTTCGGCAGGGTAGGGAACAATGAGCAGTTCTTC.

V is TRBV16 and J is TRBJ1-5; D is perhaps TRBD1 (6 bases). This CDR3 region has 15 residues. Germline V gene lookup returns CDR1 KGHSY and CDR2 FQNENV. V lost 0 bases to trimming and J lost 5 bases, with 11 bases between them. The CDR3 nucleotides read TGTGCCAGCAGCCAATCGCGGGGGGCGGATCAGCCCCAGCATTTT. This codes for CASSQSRGADQPQHF.

This chain uses TRBV2 with TRBJ2-2; D is unclear. Germline V CDR1 and CDR2: SNHLY, FYNNEI. V lost 7 bases and J lost 1, with 10 bases in between. CDR3 length: 14 residues. The DNA for the CDR3 is TGTGCCAGCAAGAGTTCACAGAACACCGGGGAGCTGTTTTTT. The encoded protein is CASKSSQNTGELFF.

This rearrangement joins TRBV7-2 to TRBJ2-1, with 12 positions matching TRBD2. V lost 3 bases, J lost 12 bases, and 6 bases stayed unmatched. Germline V lookup: CDR1 SGHTA, CDR2 FQGNSA. The CDR3 has 14 amino acids. The CDR3 nucleotides read TGTGCCAGCAGCTTGGCTAGCGGGAGGGCGGGGCAGTTCTTC. This codes for CASSLASGRAGQFF.

Comments on this clone: Other DNA sequences in the same sample also yield this CDR3. For the CDR3, the DNA is TGTGCCAGCAGCTTGGGTACAACCTACGAGCAGTACTTC. This gives the protein CASSLGTTYEQYF. The chain couples TRBV5-4 to TRBJ2-7; D is undetermined. Deletions cut 0 bases from V and 2 bases from J, with 6 bases between. This CDR3 is built from 13 residues. The germline V gene has CDR1 SGHNT and CDR2 YYREEE (reference sequence). Complete variable domain (other parts from reference TRBV5-4 and TRBJ2-7): ETGVTQSPTHLIKTRGQQVTLRCSSQSGHNTVSWYQQALGQGPQFIFQYYREEENGRGNFPPRFSGLQFPNYSSELNVNALELDDSALYLCASSLGTTYEQYFGPGTRLTVT.

The rearrangement uses TRBV15 and TRBJ2-1, with TRBD2 as a possible D gene (6 bases). This CDR3 is 18 amino acids long. V gave up 0 bases and J gave up 4 bases, with 19 bases separating them. Germline V gene lookup returns CDR1 LNHNV and CDR2 YYDKDF (reference sequence). CDR3 protein: CATSRDRGAWGSYNEQFF. The CDR3 coding sequence is TGTGCCACCAGCAGAGATCGCGGGGCTTGGGGGAGTTACAATGAGCAGTTCTTC.

A word on this clone: This likely traces to a read error, being one base from a far larger clone. Within the sample, other DNA sequences also encode this same CDR3. The rearrangement uses TRBV19 and TRBJ2-5; D is undetermined. The end of the DNA aligns better with TRBJ2-7, so the J call may be wrong. The germline CDR1 and CDR2 sequences are LNHDA and SQIVND (reference sequence). This CDR3 has 13 amino acids. The CDR3 region has the DNA TGCGCCACAAAGGCTGGTAATTCCTACGAGCAGTACTTC. It yields the protein CATKAGNSYEQYF.

In this sample, this clone turned up a few times. The rearrangement joins TRBV30 to TRBJ2-2; 8 nucleotides match TRBD1. Trimming cost V 2 bases and J 3 bases; bases outside gene matches: 11. Germline V gene lookup returns CDR1 GTSNPN and CDR2 SVGIG (reference sequence). CDR3 length: 17 amino acids. In DNA, the CDR3 is TGTGCCTGGAGTATCCTGCCGGGACAGGACGACACCGGGGAGCTGTTTTTT. Protein sequence: CAWSILPGQDDTGELFF.

CDR3 DNA: TGTGCCAGCAGTACCTCTAGCGGGAGAAGGCCCGGGGAGCTGTTTTTT. Residues: CASSTSSGRRPGELFF. This chain joins TRBV2 and TRBJ2-2; TRBD2 matches 10 bases. The CDR3 is 16 amino acids. Germline V gene lookup returns CDR1 SNHLY and CDR2 FYNNEI. The V and J ends lost 5 bases and 6 bases, in that order; junction bases with no gene match: 9.

The V and J genes are TRBV6-5 and TRBJ2-4, with 7 bases fitting TRBD1. The V gene end was trimmed by 0 bases and the J gene end by 8 bases; junction bases not matched to a gene: 7. CDR1 and CDR2 from the germline V gene are MNHEY and SVGAGI. CDR3 length: 15 residues. CDR3 nucleotides: TGTGCCAGCAGTTACTCGAAAGGGGGCAGGGACATTCAGTACTTC. Translating gives CASSYSKGGRDIQYF.

This clone occurred a few times. The CDR3 DNA reads TGTGCCAGCAGTTGGAACCCCGATTCTAACAATGAGCAGTTCTTC. It specifies CASSWNPDSNNEQFF. The chain links TRBV6-5 to TRBJ2-1; the D is unclear. This CDR3 has 15 residues. Trimming took off 4 bases at V and 5 bases at J, with 15 bases between the two ends. Germline V gene data show CDR1 as MNHEY and CDR2 as SVGAGI.

This chain joins TRBV4-1 and TRBJ1-2; D ambiguous. From germline, CDR1 is MGHRA and CDR2 YSYEKL. The CDR3 is made up of 14 amino acids. The V and J ends lost 0 bases and 4 bases respectively, with 9 bases between them. The CDR3 DNA reads TGCGCCAGCAGCCAAGAGAGTAAAACCTATGGCTACACCTTC. This gives the protein CASSQESKTYGYTF.

The CDR3 nucleotides read TGCAGTGTAACAGGATACAATGAGCAGTTCTTC. It codes for CSVTGYNEQFF. The genes are TRBV20-1 and TRBJ2-1, with D perhaps TRBD1 (5 bases). Germline CDR1 reads DFQATT; CDR2 reads SNEGSKA (reference sequence). The CDR3 contains 11 residues. The V end lost 7 bases, the J end lost 4 bases, and 8 bases lay between the germline ends.

This chain connects TRBV29-1 to TRBJ2-3, with 12 bases matching TRBD2. V was pared by 7 bases and J by 7 bases, with 6 bases of the junction left unmatched. The length of the CDR3 is 13 residues. In germline, CDR1 is SQVTM, CDR2 ANQGSEA. CDR3 loop: CSASSGRGYTQYF. The CDR3 DNA sequence: TGCAGCGCTTCTAGCGGGAGGGGGTATACGCAGTATTTT.

The DNA for the CDR3 is TGTGCCAGCAGCTTAACCCGTTACACCGGGGAGCTGTTTTTT. This codes for CASSLTRYTGELFF. V and J are TRBV7-3 and TRBJ2-2; D gene uncertain. The V end lost 0 bases, the J end lost 3 bases, and 5 bases lay between the germline ends. The germline gives CDR1 SGHTA, CDR2 FQGTGA. The length of the CDR3 is 14 residues.